A single sample is the source of the 23 T cell receptor beta chains below, sequenced in a study of T cells in Graves' hyperthyroidism and ophthalmopathy. Researchers took RNA transcripts and amplified the TCR beta CDR3 regions from them. The HTBI primer set drove a first-round RT-PCR of the TCR CDR3. MiXCR, applied by TCRdb to the multiplex PCR reads, yields one record per CDR3 protein. The profile shows more than 500,000 distinct CDR3 sequences, more than 15% of them singletons. The sequencing input was blood. Receptors originate from a woman in her twenties or thirties with Graves' ophthalmopathy.

This clonotype has ten or more counts. The chain couples TRBV6-1 to TRBJ2-5, with D unresolved. CDR3 length: 15 amino acids. Germline loops: CDR1 MNHNS, CDR2 SASEGT. The ends were cut back, 5 bases at V and 1 base at J, with 14 bases in the middle. In DNA form, the CDR3 reads TGTGCCAGCAGTTTTTTAATCGGAGCCCAAGAGACCCAGTACTTC. Its protein is CASSFLIGAQETQYF.

This clonotype was seen ten or more times. The CDR3 DNA reads TGTGCCAGCTCACTAACGACTAGCCGGGAGACCCAGTACTTC. Its protein is CASSLTTSRETQYF. V is TRBV18 and J is TRBJ2-5; 7 bases line up with TRBD2. CDR3 length: 14 residues. V trimming: 4 bases; J trimming: 5 bases; junction bases outside the gene matches: 7. Germline CDR1 reads KGHSH; CDR2 reads LQKENI. The complete variable domain, with remaining parts taken from reference TRBV18 and TRBJ2-5, reads NAGVMQNPRHLVRRRGQEARLRCSPMKGHSHVYWYRQLPEEGLKFMVYLQKENIIDESGMPKERFSAEFPKEGPSILRIQQVVRGDSAAYFCASSLTTSRETQYFGPGTRLLVL.

Regarding this clonotype: One base away lies a much larger clone, so this may be a sequencing read error. The chain uses TRBV7-9 and TRBJ2-3; perhaps TRBD2 as D (6 bases). V was trimmed by 5 bases and J by 5 bases, leaving 17 bases between them. Per germline, CDR1 SEHNR and CDR2 FQNEAQ (reference sequence). The CDR3 loop spans 15 amino acids. This chain's CDR3 is CASSPRKPGGDTQYF. CDR3 nucleotides: TGTGCCAGCAGCCCAAGAAAACCCGGGGGAGATACGCAGTATTTT.

This clonotype has a handful of counts. V usage is TRBV29-1 and J usage is TRBJ1-1; D gene unclear. V was trimmed by 7 bases and J by 2 bases, leaving 11 bases between them. Germline V gene data show CDR1 as SQVTM and CDR2 as ANQGSEA. This CDR3 contains 12 residues. CDR3 DNA: TGCAGCGCCAAGAGGGCAAACACTGAAGCTTTCTTT. Protein: CSAKRANTEAFF.

This clonotype was picked up a small number of times. This rearrangement joins TRBV6-1 to TRBJ2-1, with D perhaps TRBD2 (6 bases). The CDR3 is 14 amino acids. Germline lookup yields CDR1 MNHNS and CDR2 SASEGT. V was trimmed by 7 bases and J by 8 bases, leaving 18 bases between them. The CDR3 loop is CASTHEGGRDEQFF. CDR3 nucleotide sequence: TGTGCCAGCACCCACGAGGGAGGCAGGGATGAGCAGTTCTTC.

This clonotype was seen a single time. The rearrangement joins TRBV7-2 to TRBJ1-6; maybe TRBD1 (5 bases). Germline V gives CDR1 SGHTA, CDR2 FQGNSA. With 8 bases removed from V and 10 bases from J, the gap between germline ends came to 12 bases. CDR3 size: 12 residues. This CDR3 reads CASQGRDSPLHF. The CDR3 bases are TGTGCCAGCCAGGGCAGGGACTCACCCCTCCACTTT.

This rearrangement joins TRBV20-1 to TRBJ2-7, with unresolved D. This CDR3 is 12 amino acids long. V was pared by 0 bases and J by 5 bases, with 8 bases between. CDR1 is DFQATT and CDR2 is SNEGSKA in the germline V gene (reference sequence). The CDR3: CSARDIMDEQYF. CDR3 DNA sequence: TGCAGTGCTAGAGATATTATGGACGAGCAGTACTTC.

This chain links TRBV29-1 with TRBJ2-1; the D is unclear. Germline lookup yields CDR1 SQVTM and CDR2 ANQGSEA. V lost 1 base and J 9 bases, leaving 13 bases between the germline ends. The length of the CDR3 is 13 residues. The DNA of the CDR3 is TGCAGCGTTGAAGTATCTCGGTTGTCTGAGCAGTTCTTC. Translated: CSVEVSRLSEQFF.

This clonotype appeared many times. The DNA of the CDR3 is TGTGCCAGCAGCCAAGATATGGCTTGGGAGCAGTTCTTC. It yields the protein CASSQDMAWEQFF. The chain recombines TRBV14 with TRBJ2-1; the D is unclear. The CDR3 totals 13 residues. Germline V gene sequence: CDR1 SGHDN, CDR2 FVKESK. The V and J ends lost 0 bases and 10 bases respectively, with 10 bases between them.

As concerns this clonotype: Since a much larger clone is just one base distant, this may be a read error. V and J are TRBV12-3 or TRBV12-4 and TRBJ1-1, with no clear D. This CDR3 comprises 14 residues. The CDR3 reads CASSLSSIGPEALF. The CDR3 coding sequence is TGTGCCAGCAGTTTATCCTCAATCGGCCCTGAAGCTCTCTTT.

This clonotype occurred many times. The chain has TRBV6-1 and TRBJ2-3, with no clear D. The V gene lost 4 bases and the J gene lost 4 bases, with 12 bases spanning the gap. This CDR3 spans 14 amino acids. CDR1 MNHNS and CDR2 SASEGT come from the germline V gene. CDR3 coding DNA: TGTGCCAGCAGTGGGGTTTCAAGCGCAGATACGCAGTATTTT. Translation gives CASSGVSSADTQYF.

This clonotype has at least ten counts. The CDR3 protein is CSARYVAGVYEQYF. CDR3 coding DNA: TGCAGTGCTAGATACGTAGCGGGAGTGTACGAGCAGTACTTC. The V call is TRBV20-1, the J call TRBJ2-7; 9 nucleotides match TRBD2. This CDR3 is 14 amino acids long. Germline lookup yields CDR1 DFQATT and CDR2 SNEGSKA (reference sequence). The ends lost 2 bases at V and 4 bases at J; junction bases unmatched: 6.

This clonotype was seen ten or more times. The rearrangement joins TRBV5-5 to TRBJ2-7, with TRBD1 matching 7 bases. The length of the CDR3 is 15 residues. V lost 4 bases to trimming and J lost 4 bases; unmatched junction nucleotides: 11. Germline V gene sequence: CDR1 SGHKS, CDR2 YYEKEE (reference sequence). The CDR3: CASSQHGTDSYEQYF. CDR3 bases: TGTGCCAGCAGCCAGCACGGGACAGACTCGTACGAGCAGTACTTC.

The chain uses TRBV12-3 or TRBV12-4 and TRBJ2-1; 7 nucleotides line up with TRBD1. This CDR3 comprises 13 residues. V lost 5 bases, J lost 6 bases, and 4 bases stayed unmatched. CDR3 DNA sequence: TGTGCCAGCAGTCTACAGGGGACCAATGAGCAGTTCTTC. Residues: CASSLQGTNEQFF.

This clonotype has a count of ten or more. This chain uses TRBV20-1 with TRBJ1-6; D is unresolved. The CDR3 runs to 15 residues. Germline CDR1 DFQATT, CDR2 SNEGSKA (reference sequence). Trimming cost V 6 bases and J 6 bases, with 18 bases left between them. Written as DNA, the CDR3 is TGCAGTGCCCCCCCGAGGGCGACACCTAATTCACCCCTCCACTTT. Protein sequence: CSAPPRATPNSPLHF.

In this sample, this clonotype turned up many times. The chain is built from TRBV6-6 and TRBJ1-1; weak D call: TRBD1 (6 bases). The CDR3 totals 14 residues. CDR1 and CDR2 from the germline V gene are MNHNY and SVGAGI (reference sequence). V shed 0 bases and J shed 3 bases, with 8 bases lying between them. As DNA, the CDR3 is TGTGCCAGCAGTTACTCGTCAGGGGACACTGAAGCTTTCTTT. This codes for CASSYSSGDTEAFF.

The chain links TRBV4-2 to TRBJ2-3, with a tentative D call TRBD1 (6 bases). Trimming pared 0 bases from V and 1 base from J, leaving 11 bases between. The germline CDR1 and CDR2 sequences are LGHNA and YNFKEQ. The CDR3 consists of 16 residues. The CDR3 is CASSQEAGARTDTQYF. The CDR3 region has the DNA TGTGCCAGCAGCCAAGAGGCAGGGGCTCGCACAGATACGCAGTATTTT.

This clonotype showed up many times. V and J are TRBV28 and TRBJ1-2; D remains unclear. The germline V gene has CDR1 MDHEN and CDR2 SYDVKM. The V end was cut by 6 bases, the J end by 6 bases, with 17 bases between. The CDR3 loop spans 14 amino acids. In DNA form, the CDR3 reads TGTGCCAGCAGCACCCCCGTATTGCGAGATGGCTACACCTTC. Translated, it gives CASSTPVLRDGYTF.

In this sample, this clonotype turned up a few times. The gene calls are TRBV28 and TRBJ2-4; D may be TRBD2 (6 bases). The CDR3 covers 14 residues. V dropped 5 bases and J dropped 1 base, with 9 bases sitting between them. The V gene's germline CDR1 is MDHEN and CDR2 SYDVKM. DNA for the CDR3: TGTGCCAGCAGTAGGGAGGCGGCCAAAAACATTCAGTACTTC. Amino acid sequence: CASSREAAKNIQYF.

This clonotype occurred many times. This chain uses TRBV2 with TRBJ2-1; D is possibly TRBD1 (5 bases). V lost 5 bases, J lost 8 bases, and 13 bases lay in between. The CDR3 is made up of 13 amino acids. Germline lookup yields CDR1 SNHLY and CDR2 FYNNEI. CDR3 protein: CASSQGWIDEQFF. The DNA for the CDR3 is TGTGCCAGCAGTCAGGGTTGGATCGATGAGCAGTTCTTC. Looking up the rest from reference TRBV2 and TRBJ2-1 gives the full variable domain: EPEVTQTPSHQVTQMGQEVILRCVPISNHLYFYWYRQILGQKVEFLVSFYNNEISEKSEIFDDQFSVERPDGSNFTLKIRSTKLEDSAMYFCASSQGWIDEQFFGPGTRLTVL.

As regards this clonotype: This may arise from a read error, as a much more abundant clone is one base away. The chain recombines TRBV18 with TRBJ2-1; 7 bases match TRBD1. The ends lost 1 base at V and 6 bases at J; junction bases unmatched: 6. CDR1 and CDR2 (germline): KGHSH, LQKENI. This CDR3 region has 15 residues. CDR3 amino acids: CASSPQGTESNEQFF. CDR3 nucleotide sequence: TGTGCCAGCTCACCACAAGGGACAGAGTCCAATGAGCAGTTCTTC.

This clonotype was counted at least ten times. The chain joins TRBV7-8 to TRBJ1-2; 8 bases are shared with TRBD1. Trimming cost V 5 bases and J 4 bases; bases outside gene matches: 9. Germline V gene lookup returns CDR1 SGHVS and CDR2 FQNEAQ. The CDR3 has 15 residues. CDR3 DNA: TGTGCCAGCAGCCCCCGGGACAGGCCGGTCTATGGCTACACCTTC. Amino acids: CASSPRDRPVYGYTF.

This clonotype was seen more than once but under ten times. This rearrangement joins TRBV10-3 to TRBJ2-2; D may be TRBD1 or TRBD2 (5 bases each). Germline assignment: CDR1 ENHRY and CDR2 SYGVKD. V was cut by 2 bases and J by 3 bases, with 13 bases left in between. There are 16 residues in the CDR3. The CDR3 loop is CAISETGSGDTGELFF. In DNA, the CDR3 is TGTGCCATCAGTGAGACAGGATCCGGGGACACCGGGGAGCTGTTTTTT.